This record covers a single TCR beta chain. Indicated time point: newly diagnosed, previously untreated cHL patient sample. Thawed PBMCs were the source of CD4+ T cells, purified by magnetic negative selection. Comparison relied on PBMCs that came from newly diagnosed, untreated classical Hodgkin lymphoma. The record originates from a study of PD-1 blockade in classical Hodgkin lymphoma. V was clipped by 4 bases and J by 4 bases; unmatched bases: 9. In germline, CDR1 is MDHEN, CDR2 SYDVKM. This CDR3 contains 16 residues. Only in-frame clones appear in the TCRdb table, and some are missing; sequencing was by immunoSEQ multiplex PCR. The table records some 28,000 clones, roughly 90% of them present only once.

Material for sequencing was CD4+ T cells from blood. This receptor was identified in a human donor with classical Hodgkin lymphoma. The rearrangement links TRBV28 to TRBJ2-3; 9 nucleotides match TRBD2. The CDR3 spells CASSSPHSGSPDTQYF. The CDR3 region has the DNA TGTGCCAGCAGTTCGCCCCATAGCGGGAGCCCAGATACGCAGTATTTT.